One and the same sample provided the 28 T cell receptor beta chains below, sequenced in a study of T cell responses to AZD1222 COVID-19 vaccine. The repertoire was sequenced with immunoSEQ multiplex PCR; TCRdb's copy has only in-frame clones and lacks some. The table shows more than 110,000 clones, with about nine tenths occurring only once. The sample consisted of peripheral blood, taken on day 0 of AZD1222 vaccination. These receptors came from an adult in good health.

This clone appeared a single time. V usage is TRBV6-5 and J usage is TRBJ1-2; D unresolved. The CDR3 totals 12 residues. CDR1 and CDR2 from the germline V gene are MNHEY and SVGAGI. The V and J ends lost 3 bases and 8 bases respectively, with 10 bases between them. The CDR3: CASSYSEGGYTF. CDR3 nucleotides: TGTGCCAGCAGTTATTCCGAAGGAGGCTACACCTTC.

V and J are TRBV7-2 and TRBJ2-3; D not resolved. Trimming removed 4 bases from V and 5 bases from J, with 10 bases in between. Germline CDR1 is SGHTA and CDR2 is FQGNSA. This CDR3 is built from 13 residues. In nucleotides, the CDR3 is TGTGCCAGCAGCTCAGACTGGAGAGATACGCAGTATTTT. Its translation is CASSSDWRDTQYF.

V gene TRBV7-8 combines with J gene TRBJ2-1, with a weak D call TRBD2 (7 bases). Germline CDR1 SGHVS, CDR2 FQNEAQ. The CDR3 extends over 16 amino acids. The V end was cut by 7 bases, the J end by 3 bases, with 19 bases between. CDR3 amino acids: CASTPNRGARYNEQFF. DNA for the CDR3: TGTGCCAGCACTCCTAACCGGGGGGCTCGCTACAATGAGCAGTTCTTC.

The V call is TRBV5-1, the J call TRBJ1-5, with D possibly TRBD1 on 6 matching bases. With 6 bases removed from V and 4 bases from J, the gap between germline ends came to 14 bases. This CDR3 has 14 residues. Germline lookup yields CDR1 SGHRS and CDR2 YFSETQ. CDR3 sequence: CASIFPTGNQPQHF. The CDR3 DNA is TGCGCCAGCATATTCCCCACAGGGAATCAGCCCCAGCATTTT. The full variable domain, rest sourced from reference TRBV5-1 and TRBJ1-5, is KAGVTQTPRYLIKTRGQQVTLSCSPISGHRSVSWYQQTPGQGLQFLFEYFSETQRNKGNFPGRFSGRQFSNSRSEMNVSTLELGDSALYLCASIFPTGNQPQHFGDGTRLSIL.

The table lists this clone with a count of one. The CDR3 spells CASSNTGGVNQPQHF. CDR3 nucleotides: TGTGCCAGCTCAAATACAGGGGGCGTCAATCAGCCCCAGCATTTT. V is TRBV18 and J is TRBJ1-5, with 9 positions matching TRBD1. CDR3 length equals 15 residues. Germline loops: CDR1 KGHSH, CDR2 LQKENI. The V gene end was trimmed by 5 bases and the J gene end by 3 bases; junction bases not matched to a gene: 5.

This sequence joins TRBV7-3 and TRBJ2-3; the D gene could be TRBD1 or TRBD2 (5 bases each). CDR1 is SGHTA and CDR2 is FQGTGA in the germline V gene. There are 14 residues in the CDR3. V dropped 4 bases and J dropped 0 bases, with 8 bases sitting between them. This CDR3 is CASSSGASTDTQYF. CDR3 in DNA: TGTGCCAGCAGCTCCGGGGCTAGCACAGATACGCAGTATTTT.

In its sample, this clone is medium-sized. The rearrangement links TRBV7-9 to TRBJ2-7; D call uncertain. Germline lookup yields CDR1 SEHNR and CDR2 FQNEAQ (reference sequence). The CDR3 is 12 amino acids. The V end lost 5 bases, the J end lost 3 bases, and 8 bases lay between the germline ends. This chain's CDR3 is CASSLINYEQYF. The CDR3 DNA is TGTGCCAGCAGCCTCATTAACTACGAGCAGTACTTC.

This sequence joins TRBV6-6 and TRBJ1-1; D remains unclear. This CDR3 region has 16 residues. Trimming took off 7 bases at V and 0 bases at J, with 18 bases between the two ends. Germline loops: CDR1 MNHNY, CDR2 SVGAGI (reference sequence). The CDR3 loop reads CASTQKPAYLNTEAFF. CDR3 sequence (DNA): TGTGCCAGCACCCAGAAGCCCGCTTACTTGAACACTGAAGCTTTCTTT.

For the CDR3, the DNA is TGTGCCAGCAGCTTAGCGGGGGGGACTGTGCAAGAGACCCAGTACTTC. It codes for CASSLAGGTVQETQYF. The chain is built from TRBV7-2 and TRBJ2-5; TRBD2 matches 7 bases. CDR1 and CDR2 from the germline V gene are SGHTA and FQGNSA. J lost 2 bases, V lost 0 bases, and 6 bases had no gene match. The CDR3 contains 16 residues.

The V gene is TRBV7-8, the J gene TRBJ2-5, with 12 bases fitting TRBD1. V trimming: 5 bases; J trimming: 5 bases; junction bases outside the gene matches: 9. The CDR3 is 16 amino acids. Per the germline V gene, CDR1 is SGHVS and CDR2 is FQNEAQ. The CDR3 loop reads CASSPGTGGRRETQYF. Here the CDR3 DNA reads TGTGCCAGCAGCCCCGGGACAGGGGGCCGGAGGGAGACCCAGTACTTC.

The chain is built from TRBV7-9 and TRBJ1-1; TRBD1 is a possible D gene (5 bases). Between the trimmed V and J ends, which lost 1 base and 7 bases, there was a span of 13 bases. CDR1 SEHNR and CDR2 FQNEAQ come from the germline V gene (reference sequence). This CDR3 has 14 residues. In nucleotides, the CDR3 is TGTGCCAGCAGCTTAGGGGTGGGGACGGATGAAGCTTTCTTT. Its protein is CASSLGVGTDEAFF. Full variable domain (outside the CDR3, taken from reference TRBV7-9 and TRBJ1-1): DTGVSQNPRHKITKRGQNVTFRCDPISEHNRLYWYRQTLGQGPEFLTYFQNEAQLEKSRLLSDRFSAERPKGSFSTLEIQRTEQGDSAMYLCASSLGVGTDEAFFGQGTRLTVV.

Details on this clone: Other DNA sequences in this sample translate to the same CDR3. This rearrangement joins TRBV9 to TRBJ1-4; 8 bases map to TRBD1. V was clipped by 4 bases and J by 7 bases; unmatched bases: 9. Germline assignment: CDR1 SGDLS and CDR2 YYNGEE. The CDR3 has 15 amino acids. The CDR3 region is CASSPRTGLGEKLFF. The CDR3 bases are TGTGCCAGCAGCCCTCGGACAGGGTTGGGTGAAAAACTGTTTTTT.

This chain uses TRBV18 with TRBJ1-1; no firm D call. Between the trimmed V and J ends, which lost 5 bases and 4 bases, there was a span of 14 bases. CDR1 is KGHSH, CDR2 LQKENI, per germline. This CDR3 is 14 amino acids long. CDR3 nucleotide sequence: TGTGCCAGCTCAGCAGACTCAAGCCTCACTGAAGCTTTCTTT. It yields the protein CASSADSSLTEAFF.

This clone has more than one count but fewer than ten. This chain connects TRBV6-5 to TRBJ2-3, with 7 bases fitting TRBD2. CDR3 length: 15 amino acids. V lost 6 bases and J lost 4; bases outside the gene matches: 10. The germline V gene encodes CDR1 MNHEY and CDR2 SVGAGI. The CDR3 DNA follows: TGTGCCAGCAGGGTCAGCGGGGCAGCGGCAGATACGCAGTATTTT. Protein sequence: CASRVSGAAADTQYF.

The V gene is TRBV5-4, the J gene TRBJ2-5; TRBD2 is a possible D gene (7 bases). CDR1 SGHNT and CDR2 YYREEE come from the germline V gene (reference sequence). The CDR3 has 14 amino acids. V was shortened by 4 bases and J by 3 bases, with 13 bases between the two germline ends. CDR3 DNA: TGTGCCAGCAGCGGGGGGGGCAGGGAAGAGACCCAGTACTTC. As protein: CASSGGGREETQYF.

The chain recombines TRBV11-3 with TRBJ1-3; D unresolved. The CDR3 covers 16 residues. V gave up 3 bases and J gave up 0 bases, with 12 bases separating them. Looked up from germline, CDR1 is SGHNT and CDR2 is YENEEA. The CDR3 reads CASSLETPVSGNTIYF. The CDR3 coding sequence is TGTGCCAGCAGCTTGGAAACACCCGTCTCTGGAAACACCATATATTTT.

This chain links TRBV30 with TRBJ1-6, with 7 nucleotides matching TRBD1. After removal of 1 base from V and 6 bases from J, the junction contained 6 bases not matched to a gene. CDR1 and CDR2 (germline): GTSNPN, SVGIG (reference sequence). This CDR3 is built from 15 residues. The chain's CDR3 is CAWSGQGPSNSPLHF. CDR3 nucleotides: TGTGCCTGGAGTGGACAGGGCCCCAGTAATTCACCCCTCCACTTT.

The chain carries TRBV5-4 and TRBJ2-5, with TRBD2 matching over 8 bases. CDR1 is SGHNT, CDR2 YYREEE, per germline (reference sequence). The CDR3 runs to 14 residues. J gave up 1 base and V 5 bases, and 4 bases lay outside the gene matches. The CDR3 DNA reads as TGTGCCAGCAGGTATAGCGGGATCCAAGAGACCCAGTACTTC. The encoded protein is CASRYSGIQETQYF.

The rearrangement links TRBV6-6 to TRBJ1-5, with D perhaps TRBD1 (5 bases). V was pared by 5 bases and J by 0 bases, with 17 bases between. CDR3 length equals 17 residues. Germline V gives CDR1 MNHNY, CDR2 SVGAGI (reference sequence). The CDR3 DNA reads TGTGCCAGCAGTCCAGGTCGGGGGTCCCTTAGCAATCAGCCCCAGCATTTT. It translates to CASSPGRGSLSNQPQHF.

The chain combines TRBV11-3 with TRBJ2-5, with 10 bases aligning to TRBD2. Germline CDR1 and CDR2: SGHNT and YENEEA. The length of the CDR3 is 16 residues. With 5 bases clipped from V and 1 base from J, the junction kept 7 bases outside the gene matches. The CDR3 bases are TGTGCCAGCAGCCTAGGGACTAGCGCGCCCCAAGAGACCCAGTACTTC. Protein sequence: CASSLGTSAPQETQYF.

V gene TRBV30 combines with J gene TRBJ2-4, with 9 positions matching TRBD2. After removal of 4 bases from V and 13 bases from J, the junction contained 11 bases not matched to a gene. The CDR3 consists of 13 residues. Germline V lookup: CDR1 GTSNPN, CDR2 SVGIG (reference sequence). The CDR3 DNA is TGTGCCTGGACGGTTTCCGGGACTAGCATCCAGTACTTC. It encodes CAWTVSGTSIQYF. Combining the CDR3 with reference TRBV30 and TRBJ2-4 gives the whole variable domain SQTIHQWPATLVQPVGSPLSLECTVEGTSNPNLYWYRQAAGRGLQLLFYSVGIGQISSEVPQNLSASRPQDRQFILSSKKLLLSDSGFYLCAWTVSGTSIQYFGAGTRLSVL.

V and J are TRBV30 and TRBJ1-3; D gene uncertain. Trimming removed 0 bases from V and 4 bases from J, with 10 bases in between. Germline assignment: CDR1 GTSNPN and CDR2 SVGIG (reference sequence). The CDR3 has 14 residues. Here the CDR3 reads CAWSVLPVGNTIYF. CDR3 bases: TGTGCCTGGAGTGTACTTCCGGTGGGAAACACCATATATTTT.

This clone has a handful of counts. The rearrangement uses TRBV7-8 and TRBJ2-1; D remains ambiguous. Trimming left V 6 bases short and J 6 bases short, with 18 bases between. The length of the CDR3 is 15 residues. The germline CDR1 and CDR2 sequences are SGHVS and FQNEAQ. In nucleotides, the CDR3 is TGTGCCAGCAGACCCGCCCGGCGCATGGGCAATGAGCAGTTCTTC. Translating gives CASRPARRMGNEQFF.

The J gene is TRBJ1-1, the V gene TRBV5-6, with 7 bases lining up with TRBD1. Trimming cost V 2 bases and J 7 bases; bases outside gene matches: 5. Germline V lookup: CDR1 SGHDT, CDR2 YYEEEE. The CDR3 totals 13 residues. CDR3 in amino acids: CASSFDRVGEAFF. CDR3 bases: TGTGCCAGCAGCTTTGACAGGGTCGGTGAAGCTTTCTTT.

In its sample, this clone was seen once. CDR3 loop: CASSYSAGAHTGELFF. Here the CDR3 DNA reads TGTGCCAGCAGTTACTCGGCGGGAGCCCATACCGGGGAGCTGTTTTTT. The genes are TRBV6-5 and TRBJ2-2; 7 nucleotides agree with TRBD2. Germline V lookup: CDR1 MNHEY, CDR2 SVGAGI. Germline trimming cut 0 bases from V and 5 bases from J; bases unmatched to any gene: 6. This CDR3 has 16 amino acids.

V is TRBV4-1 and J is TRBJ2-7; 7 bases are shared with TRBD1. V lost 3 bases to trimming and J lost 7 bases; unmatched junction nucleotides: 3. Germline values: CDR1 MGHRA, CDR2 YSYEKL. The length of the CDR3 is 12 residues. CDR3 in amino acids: CASSQTGREQYF. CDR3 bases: TGCGCCAGCAGCCAGACAGGGAGAGAGCAGTACTTC.

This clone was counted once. In DNA form, the CDR3 reads TGTGCCAGCAGTTACGCCGGGACAACTCCGGGCCTTTATGGCTACACCTTC. It encodes CASSYAGTTPGLYGYTF. The chain combines TRBV6-2 or TRBV6-3 with TRBJ1-2; possible D gene TRBD1, 6 bases. CDR1 is MNHEY and CDR2 is SVGEGT in the germline V gene. V lost 2 bases to trimming and J lost 5 bases, with 21 bases between them. The CDR3 is made up of 17 amino acids.

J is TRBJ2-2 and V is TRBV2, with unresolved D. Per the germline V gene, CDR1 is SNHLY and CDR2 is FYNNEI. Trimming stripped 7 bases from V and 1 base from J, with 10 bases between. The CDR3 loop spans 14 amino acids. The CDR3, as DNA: TGTGCCAGCATGGGAAGTTGGAACACCGGGGAGCTGTTTTTT. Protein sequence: CASMGSWNTGELFF. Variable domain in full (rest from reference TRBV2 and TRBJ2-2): EPEVTQTPSHQVTQMGQEVILRCVPISNHLYFYWYRQILGQKVEFLVSFYNNEISEKSEIFDDQFSVERPDGSNFTLKIRSTKLEDSAMYFCASMGSWNTGELFFGEGSRLTVL.